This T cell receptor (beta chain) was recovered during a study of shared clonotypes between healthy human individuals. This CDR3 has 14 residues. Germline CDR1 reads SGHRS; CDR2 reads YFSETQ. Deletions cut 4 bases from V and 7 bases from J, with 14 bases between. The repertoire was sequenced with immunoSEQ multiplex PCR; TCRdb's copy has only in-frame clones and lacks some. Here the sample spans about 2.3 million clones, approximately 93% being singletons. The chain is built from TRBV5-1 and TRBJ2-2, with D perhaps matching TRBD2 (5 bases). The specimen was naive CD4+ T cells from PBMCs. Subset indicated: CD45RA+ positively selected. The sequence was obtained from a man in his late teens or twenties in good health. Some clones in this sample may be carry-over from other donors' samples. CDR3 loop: CASSPRTGDGELFF. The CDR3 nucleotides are TGCGCCAGCAGCCCGAGGACTGGGGACGGGGAGCTGTTTTTT.